The 11 T cell receptor beta chains below come from one sample, sequenced in a study of cytomegalovirus exposure and HLA in healthy donors. Both 60 Vbeta primers and 13 Jbeta primers went into the PCR. Measured with immunoSEQ multiplex PCR; TCRdb has only the in-frame clones, and not every one. Of tens of thousands of clones detected, roughly 81% appear once; the ten largest clones hold 5.6%. Sequencing was performed on PBMCs. These receptors originate from a woman younger than 30 in good health and CMV-seropositive.

This clone was observed a few times. J is TRBJ1-1 and V is TRBV27, with no clear D. The CDR3 has 14 amino acids. V was pared by 4 bases and J by 1 base, with 10 bases between. In germline, CDR1 is MNHEY, CDR2 SMNVEV (reference sequence). The CDR3 protein is CASSWERGNTEAFF. In DNA, the CDR3 is TGTGCCAGCAGTTGGGAACGGGGGAACACTGAAGCTTTCTTT.

The chain couples TRBV5-1 to TRBJ1-1; TRBD1 agrees at 9 bases. The CDR3 consists of 17 residues. CDR1 and CDR2 (germline): SGHRS, YFSETQ. V dropped 6 bases and J dropped 3; count of bases not matched to a gene: 15. CDR3 coding DNA: TGCGCCAGCAACGAGATAATTCCGGGACAGGGTGACACTGAAGCTTTCTTT. The encoded protein is CASNEIIPGQGDTEAFF.

The genes are TRBV18 and TRBJ2-6; 7 positions match TRBD1. Trimming took 3 bases from V and 0 from J; bases not matched to a gene: 2. The CDR3 is 16 amino acids. The germline gives CDR1 KGHSH, CDR2 LQKENI. The CDR3 DNA sequence: TGTGCCAGCTCACCCTGGGACAGCTCTGGGGCCAACGTCCTGACTTTC. As protein: CASSPWDSSGANVLTF.

The chain has TRBV10-1 and TRBJ1-2, with 7 bases identical to TRBD1. Germline V CDR1 and CDR2: WNHNN, SYGVQD (reference sequence). The V segment lost 3 bases and the J segment 1 base; nucleotides outside the gene matches: 11. CDR3 length equals 17 residues. The CDR3 nucleotides read TGCGCCAGCAGTGATGCGACAGGGAGATATTTTAACTATGGCTACACCTTC. Its translation is CASSDATGRYFNYGYTF.

This clone was detected only a few times. This chain joins TRBV6-4 and TRBJ2-3; 13 positions agree with TRBD2. The germline CDR1 and CDR2 sequences are MRHNA and SNTAGT. The CDR3 contains 15 residues. V was clipped by 2 bases and J by 4 bases; unmatched bases: 0. The CDR3 DNA reads as TGTGCCAGCAGTGACACTAGCGGGGGGGCAGATACGCAGTATTTT. Translation: CASSDTSGGADTQYF.

The rearrangement joins TRBV5-4 to TRBJ2-5; possibly TRBD1 for D (5 bases). This CDR3 has 13 amino acids. CDR1 and CDR2 from the germline V gene are SGHNT and YYREEE (reference sequence). Trimming removed 1 base from V and 5 bases from J, with 9 bases in between. DNA for the CDR3: TGTGCCAGCAGCTTGCAGGGCGTGGAGACCCAGTACTTC. Its protein is CASSLQGVETQYF.

This clone appeared a few times. The chain employs TRBV28 and TRBJ1-1; D not resolved. The length of the CDR3 is 13 residues. Germline V gene sequence: CDR1 MDHEN, CDR2 SYDVKM. V lost 1 base to trimming and J lost 2 bases, with 5 bases between them. The CDR3 DNA follows: TGTGCCAGCAGTTTATTCCCTAACACTGAAGCTTTCTTT. Encoded protein: CASSLFPNTEAFF.

This rearrangement joins TRBV7-9 to TRBJ2-1; possible D gene TRBD1, 6 bases. The CDR3 runs to 14 residues. Looked up from germline, CDR1 is SEHNR and CDR2 is FQNEAQ (reference sequence). Trimming took off 2 bases at V and 4 bases at J, with 9 bases between the two ends. In nucleotides, the CDR3 is TGTGCCAGCAGCTTACCCGACAGGTACAATGAGCAGTTCTTC. Translated, it gives CASSLPDRYNEQFF.

This rearrangement joins TRBV9 to TRBJ1-2; D unclear. The germline V gene encodes CDR1 SGDLS and CDR2 YYNGEE. The CDR3 is 12 residues long. Trimming stripped 3 bases from V and 14 bases from J, with 17 bases between. Here the CDR3 DNA reads TGTGCCAGCAGCGGCGGTAGTTTGACGGGGACCTTC. Its protein is CASSGGSLTGTF.

The CDR3: CASSPASVAGGSDTQYF. Written as DNA, the CDR3 is TGTGCCAGCAGCCCTGCGTCAGTAGCGGGGGGCTCAGATACGCAGTATTTT. J is TRBJ2-3 and V is TRBV27, with 10 bases aligning to TRBD2. J lost 4 bases, V lost 6 bases, and 13 bases had no gene match. CDR3 length equals 17 residues. Germline CDR1 reads MNHEY; CDR2 reads SMNVEV (reference sequence).

The rearrangement joins TRBV6-5 to TRBJ2-3; TRBD2 matches at 9 bases. The CDR3 is 16 residues long. Trimming took 4 bases from V and 2 from J; bases not matched to a gene: 7. From germline, CDR1 is MNHEY and CDR2 SVGAGI. The CDR3 sequence: CASSFGSGSLTDTQYF. The CDR3, as DNA: TGTGCCAGCAGTTTTGGTAGCGGGAGCCTCACAGATACGCAGTATTTT.